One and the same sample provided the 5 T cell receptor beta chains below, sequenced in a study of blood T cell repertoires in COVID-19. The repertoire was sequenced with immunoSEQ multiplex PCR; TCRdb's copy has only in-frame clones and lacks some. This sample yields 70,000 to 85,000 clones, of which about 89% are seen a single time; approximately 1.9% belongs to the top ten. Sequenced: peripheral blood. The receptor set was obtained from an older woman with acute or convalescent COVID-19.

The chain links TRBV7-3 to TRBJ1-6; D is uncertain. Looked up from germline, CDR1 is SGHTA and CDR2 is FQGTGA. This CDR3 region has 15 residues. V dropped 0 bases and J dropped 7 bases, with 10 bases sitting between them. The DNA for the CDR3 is TGTGCCAGCAGCTTAACGGGGAGAGGGAATTCACCCCTCCACTTT. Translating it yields CASSLTGRGNSPLHF.

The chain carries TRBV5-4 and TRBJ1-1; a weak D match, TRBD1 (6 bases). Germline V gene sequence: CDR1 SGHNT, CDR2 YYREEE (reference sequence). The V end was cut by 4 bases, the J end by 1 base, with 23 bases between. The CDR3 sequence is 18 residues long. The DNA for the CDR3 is TGTGCCAGCAGCGATCTTGGACAGACAACTGGGCCGAACACTGAAGCTTTCTTT. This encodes CASSDLGQTTGPNTEAFF.

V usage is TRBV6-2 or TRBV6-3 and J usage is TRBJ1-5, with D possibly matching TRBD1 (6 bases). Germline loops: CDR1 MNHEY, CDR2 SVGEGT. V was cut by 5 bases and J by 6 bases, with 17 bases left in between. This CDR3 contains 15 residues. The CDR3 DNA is TGTGCCAGCAGTCCACACAGGGAGATGACTCAGCCCCAGCATTTT. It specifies CASSPHREMTQPQHF.

CDR3 sequence (DNA): TGTGCCATCAGTGTTGAACAGAACTATGGCTACACCTTC. The encoded protein is CAISVEQNYGYTF. This chain connects TRBV10-3 to TRBJ1-2; D call uncertain. The V end lost 4 bases, the J end lost 2 bases, and 8 bases lay between the germline ends. This CDR3 has 13 amino acids. In germline, CDR1 is ENHRY, CDR2 SYGVKD.

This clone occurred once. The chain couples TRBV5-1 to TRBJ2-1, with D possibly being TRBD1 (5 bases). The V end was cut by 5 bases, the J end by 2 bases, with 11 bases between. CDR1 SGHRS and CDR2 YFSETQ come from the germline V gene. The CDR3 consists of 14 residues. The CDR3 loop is CASRGRDAYNEQFF. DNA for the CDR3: TGCGCCAGCAGGGGGCGCGATGCCTACAATGAGCAGTTCTTC.